The rows below give T cell receptor beta chains drawn from one sample of a study of blood T cell repertoires in COVID-19. Repertoires were generated with immunoSEQ multiplex PCR, while TCRdb's copy carries only in-frame clones and drops some. The table lists under 200,000 clones, approximately 87% of them singletons, with 3.7% in the top ten. The source material was peripheral blood. These receptors originate from a man between 18 and 29 years old with active or convalescent COVID-19. CDR3s include the opening cysteine and the closing phenylalanine or tryptophan.

j_call: TRBJ2-3
v_call: TRBV6-2/TRBV6-3
cdr3_aa: CASSSQPGTSTDTQYF

j_call: TRBJ2-1
v_call: TRBV2
cdr3_aa: CASSDSSGGYNEQFF

j_call: TRBJ1-6
v_call: TRBV28
cdr3_aa: CASSSPFRQGIELTNNSPLHF

j_call: TRBJ1-1
v_call: TRBV4-3
cdr3_aa: CASSQAVLVNTEAFF

j_call: TRBJ2-1
v_call: TRBV30
cdr3_aa: CAWSRGTSGRAQFF

j_call: TRBJ2-1
v_call: TRBV11-2
cdr3_aa: CASSLVGAGGLNEQFF

j_call: TRBJ2-1
v_call: TRBV10-2
cdr3_aa: CASSEEGLYNEQFF

j_call: TRBJ2-4
v_call: TRBV28
cdr3_aa: CASSLVQGTAKNIQYF

j_call: TRBJ2-3
v_call: TRBV24-1
cdr3_aa: CATSELTDTQYF

j_call: TRBJ2-1
v_call: TRBV18
cdr3_aa: CASSPPPLSWEQFF

j_call: TRBJ2-7
v_call: TRBV27
cdr3_aa: CASRGTVSYEQYF

j_call: TRBJ1-1
v_call: TRBV7-3
cdr3_aa: CASSLIRQAEAFF

j_call: TRBJ2-1
v_call: TRBV9
cdr3_aa: CASSGDGSSYNEQFF

j_call: TRBJ2-5
v_call: TRBV2
cdr3_aa: CASSESPGTGYF

j_call: TRBJ1-2
v_call: TRBV27
cdr3_aa: CASSSLYRTGKVGGYTF

j_call: TRBJ1-2
v_call: TRBV11-2
cdr3_aa: CASSSQGNYGYTF

j_call: TRBJ1-1
v_call: TRBV7-8
cdr3_aa: CAGREGGSTEAFF

j_call: TRBJ2-5
v_call: TRBV9
cdr3_aa: CASSVEGGTQYF

j_call: TRBJ1-6
v_call: TRBV3-1/TRBV3-2
cdr3_aa: CASSQGLDFEFGSPLHF

j_call: TRBJ1-1
v_call: TRBV18
cdr3_aa: CASSLVRDSYTEAFF

j_call: TRBJ2-3
v_call: TRBV6-4
cdr3_aa: CASSGHGTSTAWAADTQYF

j_call: TRBJ2-4
v_call: TRBV14
cdr3_aa: CASSQAGRGPQYF

j_call: TRBJ1-1
v_call: TRBV6-5
cdr3_aa: CASTWGGRGNTEAFF

j_call: TRBJ2-2
v_call: TRBV3-1/TRBV3-2
cdr3_aa: CASSWNRPSSTGELFF

j_call: TRBJ1-1
v_call: TRBV9
cdr3_aa: CASSVEPGFITEAFF

j_call: TRBJ2-3
v_call: TRBV7-9
cdr3_aa: CASSLVASGGASDTQYF

j_call: TRBJ2-3
v_call: TRBV24-1
cdr3_aa: CATATSGRATDTQYF

j_call: TRBJ2-1
v_call: TRBV19
cdr3_aa: CASSIGYASEQFF

j_call: TRBJ2-2
v_call: TRBV6-4
cdr3_aa: CASSERGGTGELFF

j_call: TRBJ1-1
v_call: TRBV5-6
cdr3_aa: CASSFDRGESEAFF

j_call: TRBJ2-2
v_call: TRBV5-1
cdr3_aa: CASSFDRDRVASGGTGELFF

j_call: TRBJ1-4
v_call: TRBV27
cdr3_aa: CASSSSTNRREKLFF